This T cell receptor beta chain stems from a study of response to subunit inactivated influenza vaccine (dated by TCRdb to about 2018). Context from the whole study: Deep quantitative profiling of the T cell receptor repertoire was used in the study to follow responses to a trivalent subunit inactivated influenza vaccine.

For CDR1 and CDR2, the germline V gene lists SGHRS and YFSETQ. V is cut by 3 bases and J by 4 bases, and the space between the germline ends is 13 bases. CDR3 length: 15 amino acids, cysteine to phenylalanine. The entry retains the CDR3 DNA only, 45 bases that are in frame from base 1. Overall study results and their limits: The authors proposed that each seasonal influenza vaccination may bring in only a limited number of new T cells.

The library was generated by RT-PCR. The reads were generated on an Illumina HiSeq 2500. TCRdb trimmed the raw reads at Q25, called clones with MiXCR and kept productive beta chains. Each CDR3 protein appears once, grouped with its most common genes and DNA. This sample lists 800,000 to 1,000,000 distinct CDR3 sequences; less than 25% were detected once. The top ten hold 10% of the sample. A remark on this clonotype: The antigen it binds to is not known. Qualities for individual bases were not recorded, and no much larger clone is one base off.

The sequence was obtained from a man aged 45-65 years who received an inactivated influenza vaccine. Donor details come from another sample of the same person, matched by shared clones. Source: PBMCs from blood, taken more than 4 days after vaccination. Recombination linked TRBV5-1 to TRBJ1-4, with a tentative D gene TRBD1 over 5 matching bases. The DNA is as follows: TGCGCCAGCAGCTCACCTGGGGACGATAATGAAAAACTGTTTTTT. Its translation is CASSSPGDDNEKLFF.